This record covers a single TCR beta chain. Method: immunoSEQ multiplex PCR; TCRdb's copy keeps in-frame clones and lacks some. The sample lists around 200,000 clones; about 86% were seen once. This sample was taken from a study of blood T cell repertoires in COVID-19. Study as a whole: COVID-19 samples, acute and convalescent, were from the United States, Italy and Spain. Sources were T cells, B-cell-depleted T cells, or PBMCs; the material itself was cDNA or gDNA.

Germline V gene data show CDR1 as MGHRA and CDR2 as YSYEKL. Trimming took 1 base from V and 10 from J, leaving 11 bases between them. This CDR3 is built from 13 residues. V gene TRBV4-1 combines with J gene TRBJ2-1, with D perhaps TRBD1 (5 bases). The sample was peripheral blood. This sequence originates from a man aged 50 to 60 with active or convalescent COVID-19. In DNA, the CDR3 is TGCGCCAGCAGCCAAGGTGAGTGGACAGAGCAGTTCTTC. Amino acids: CASSQGEWTEQFF.